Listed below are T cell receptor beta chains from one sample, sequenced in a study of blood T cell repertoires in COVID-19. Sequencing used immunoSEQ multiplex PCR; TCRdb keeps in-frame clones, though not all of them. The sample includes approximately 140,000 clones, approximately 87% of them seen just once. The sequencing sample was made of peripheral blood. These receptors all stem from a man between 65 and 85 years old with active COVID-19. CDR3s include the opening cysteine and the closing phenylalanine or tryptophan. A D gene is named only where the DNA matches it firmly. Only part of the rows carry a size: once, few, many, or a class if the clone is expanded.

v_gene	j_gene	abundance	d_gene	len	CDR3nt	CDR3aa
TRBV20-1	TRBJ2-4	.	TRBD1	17	TGCAGTGCTAGTGACCCTGGGACAGCTATTGTCAAAAACATTCAGTACTTC	CSASDPGTAIVKNIQYF
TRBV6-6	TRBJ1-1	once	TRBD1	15	TGTGCCAGCAGTCAACAGGGGGGGACGGTCACTGAAGCTTTCTTT	CASSQQGGTVTEAFF
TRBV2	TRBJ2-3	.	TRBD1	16	TGTGCCAGCAGTGAATCCGGGACAGGGAAGGTAGATACGCAGTATTTT	CASSESGTGKVDTQYF
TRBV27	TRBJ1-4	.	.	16	TGTGCCAGCAGTTTATTTAGACAGTCAACTAATGAAAAACTGTTTTTT	CASSLFRQSTNEKLFF
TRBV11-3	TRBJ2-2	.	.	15	TGTGCCAGCAGCTTATTCGGGGCGAACACCGGGGAGCTGTTTTTT	CASSLFGANTGELFF
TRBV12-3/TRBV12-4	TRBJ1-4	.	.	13	TGTGCCAGCAGTTTTGACAGACACGAAAAACTGTTTTTT	CASSFDRHEKLFF
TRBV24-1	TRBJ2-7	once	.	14	TGTGCCACCAGTGATTCGCGCCTCTCCTACGAGCAGTACTTC	CATSDSRLSYEQYF
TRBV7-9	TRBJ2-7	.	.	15	TGTGCCAGCAGCTACCGGGACAACCCTACCTACGAGCAGTACTTC	CASSYRDNPTYEQYF
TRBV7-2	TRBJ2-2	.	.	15	TGTGCCAGCAGCTTATTTCGGCTAGCCCCCGGGGAGCTGTTTTTT	CASSLFRLAPGELFF
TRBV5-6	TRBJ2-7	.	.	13	TGTGCCAGCAGCTTCTTCGGGGTTGGCGAGCAGTACTTC	CASSFFGVGEQYF
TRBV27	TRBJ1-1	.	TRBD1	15	TGTGCCAGCAGGCGGACAGGACCCTTTAACACTGAAGCTTTCTTT	CASRRTGPFNTEAFF
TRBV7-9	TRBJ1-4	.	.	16	TGTGCCAGCAGCTTAGCCAACAGAGCCAATAATGAAAAACTGTTTTTT	CASSLANRANNEKLFF